The source of this TCR beta chain is a study of blood T cell repertoires in COVID-19. The data were produced by immunoSEQ multiplex PCR, yet TCRdb's version contains in-frame clones alone and is incomplete. This sample has 400,000 to 450,000 clones, with 70% to 90% found just once. The CDR3 is 14 amino acids. Trimming took 3 bases from V and 3 from J; bases not matched to a gene: 5. CDR1 is GTSNPN, CDR2 SVGIG, per germline (reference sequence). Sequences were obtained from peripheral blood. The chain employs TRBV30 and TRBJ1-2; the match to TRBD1 covers 9 bases. The sequence derives from a woman aged 45-60 years with COVID-19, enrolled during active disease. The CDR3 bases are TGTGCCTGGAGGGGACAGGGTGATTACTATGGCTACACCTTC. This codes for CAWRGQGDYYGYTF. The complete variable domain, with remaining parts taken from reference TRBV30 and TRBJ1-2, reads SQTIHQWPATLVQPVGSPLSLECTVEGTSNPNLYWYRQAAGRGLQLLFYSVGIGQISSEVPQNLSASRPQDRQFILSSKKLLLSDSGFYLCAWRGQGDYYGYTFGSGTRLTVV.